This T cell receptor beta chain was sequenced for a study of T-cell memory formation after mild COVID-19. Findings and limits, study-wide: The appearance of some responding clones in pre-infection memory suggested that cross-reactive memory joined. The CD4+ clones that contracted clustered mainly within CM and EM, and the CD8+ clones concentrated in EMRA.

The TCR alpha and TCR beta cDNA libraries, bearing sample barcodes and UMIs, were generated by 5'RACE using constant-segment primers. MiXCR, run by TCRdb on the 5' RACE reads, gives a single entry per CDR3 protein. The profile shows about 500,000 distinct CDR3 sequences, around 20% of them singletons. Losses at the gene ends were 4 bases for V and 7 bases for J; bases not matched to a gene: 5. The CDR3 totals 14 residues. Germline V gene sequence: CDR1 KGHDR, CDR2 SFDVKD. Note on this clonotype: No antigen is known for it.

The chain has TRBV24-1 and TRBJ2-1; 8 nucleotides match TRBD1. This TCR derives from an adult woman who had mild COVID-19 (a few samples of this study predate the infection). Cell type and time point are not known. Sequenced material: PBMCs or a T cell subset sorted from them (not recorded which). The CDR3 sequence is CATSDSGQANEQFF. The CDR3 DNA is TGTGCCACCAGTGACTCGGGACAGGCGAATGAGCAGTTCTTC.